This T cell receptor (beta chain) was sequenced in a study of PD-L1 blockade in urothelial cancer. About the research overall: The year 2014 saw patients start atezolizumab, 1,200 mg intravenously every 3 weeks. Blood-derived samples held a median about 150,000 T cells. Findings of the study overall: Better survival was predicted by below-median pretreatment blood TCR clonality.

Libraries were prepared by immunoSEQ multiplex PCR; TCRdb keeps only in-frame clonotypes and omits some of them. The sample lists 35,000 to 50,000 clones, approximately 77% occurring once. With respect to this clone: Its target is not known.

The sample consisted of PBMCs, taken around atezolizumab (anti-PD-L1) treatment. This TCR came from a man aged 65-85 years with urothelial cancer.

In nucleotides, the CDR3 is TGCGCCAGCAGCCAAGCACTACGGCTACCGAACACTGAAGCTTTCTTT. Translation gives CASSQALRLPNTEAFF. This chain joins TRBV4-1 and TRBJ1-1, with D hard to call. In germline, CDR1 is MGHRA, CDR2 YSYEKL. This CDR3 spans 16 amino acids. The V and J ends lost 1 base and 1 base respectively, with 13 bases between them.